This is a list of T cell receptor beta chains from one sample in a study of control samples from healthy donors and cancer patients. Clones were read by immunoSEQ multiplex PCR, and TCRdb kept only the in-frame ones, dropping some. This table has some 120,000 clones, 75% to 95% appearing once. The sample comprised blood. Receptors were obtained from a man between 18 and 29 years old in good health. Each CDR3 is given with its conserved first and last residue. The D gene is left open where the match is weak. A row's size may be missing; if present it is once, few, many or a size class.

CDR3aa: CASSSPDKGQNEKLFF
CDR3nt: TGTGCCAGCAGCTCCCCCGATAAAGGACAGAATGAAAAACTGTTTTTT
v_gene: TRBV13
abundance: NA
d_gene: NA
j_gene: TRBJ1-4

CDR3aa: CASSQGRVHEQFF
CDR3nt: TGTGCCAGCAGCCAAGGCAGGGTCCATGAGCAGTTCTTC
v_gene: TRBV3-1/TRBV3-2
abundance: NA
d_gene: NA
j_gene: TRBJ2-1

CDR3aa: CASSYSGVLSDTQYF
CDR3nt: TGTGCCAGCAGTTACTCGGGGGTACTATCCGATACGCAGTATTTT
v_gene: TRBV6-5
abundance: once
d_gene: NA
j_gene: TRBJ2-3

CDR3aa: CASSVGGKLFF
CDR3nt: TGTGCCAGCAGCGTGGGCGGAAAACTGTTTTTT
v_gene: TRBV3-1/TRBV3-2
abundance: NA
d_gene: NA
j_gene: TRBJ1-4

CDR3aa: CASSQGLAGVTGELFF
CDR3nt: TGCGCCAGCAGCCAAGGACTAGCGGGAGTAACCGGGGAGCTGTTTTTT
v_gene: TRBV4-3
abundance: NA
d_gene: TRBD2
j_gene: TRBJ2-2

CDR3aa: CASSQGQGGGTEAFF
CDR3nt: TGTGCCAGCAGCCAAGGCCAAGGGGGGGGGACTGAAGCTTTCTTT
v_gene: TRBV3-1/TRBV3-2
abundance: once
d_gene: NA
j_gene: TRBJ1-1

CDR3aa: CASSLGGGLARETQYF
CDR3nt: TGTGCCAGCAGCTTAGGAGGGGGACTAGCTAGAGAGACCCAGTACTTC
v_gene: TRBV11-3
abundance: once
d_gene: TRBD2
j_gene: TRBJ2-5

CDR3aa: CASSRGDSYEQYF
CDR3nt: TGCGCCAGCAGCCGAGGGGACTCCTACGAGCAGTACTTC
v_gene: TRBV5-1
abundance: few
d_gene: NA
j_gene: TRBJ2-7

CDR3aa: CATSSGQGYQPQHF
CDR3nt: TGTGCCACCAGTTCTGGCCAGGGGTATCAGCCCCAGCATTTT
v_gene: TRBV24-1
abundance: NA
d_gene: NA
j_gene: TRBJ1-5

CDR3aa: CAWSVRPEEETQYF
CDR3nt: TGTGCCTGGAGCGTTCGGCCGGAGGAAGAGACCCAGTACTTC
v_gene: TRBV30
abundance: NA
d_gene: NA
j_gene: TRBJ2-5

CDR3aa: CASSLVAETQYF
CDR3nt: TGTGCCAGCAGCTTAGTAGCAGAGACCCAGTACTTC
v_gene: TRBV13
abundance: NA
d_gene: NA
j_gene: TRBJ2-5

CDR3aa: CSVETGGFDEQYF
CDR3nt: TGCAGCGTTGAAACGGGGGGTTTCGACGAGCAGTACTTC
v_gene: TRBV29-1
abundance: NA
d_gene: TRBD2
j_gene: TRBJ2-7

CDR3aa: CASRPGTVNQPQHF
CDR3nt: TGTGCCAGCAGGCCCGGGACAGTCAATCAGCCCCAGCATTTT
v_gene: TRBV28
abundance: NA
d_gene: TRBD1
j_gene: TRBJ1-5

CDR3aa: CASSLREAISEAFF
CDR3nt: TGTGCCAGCAGTTTAAGAGAGGCAATCAGTGAAGCTTTCTTT
v_gene: TRBV28
abundance: NA
d_gene: NA
j_gene: TRBJ1-1

CDR3aa: CASSLGMGQIQYF
CDR3nt: TGTGCCAGCAGCTTAGGAATGGGACAGATTCAGTACTTC
v_gene: TRBV7-9
abundance: NA
d_gene: TRBD1
j_gene: TRBJ2-4

CDR3aa: CASSVEGLFGYTF
CDR3nt: TGTGCCAGCAGCGTAGAGGGCTTATTTGGCTACACCTTC
v_gene: TRBV9
abundance: NA
d_gene: NA
j_gene: TRBJ1-2

CDR3aa: CASSNSNSGRAGTGELFF
CDR3nt: TGTGCCAGCAGCAATTCGAATAGCGGGAGGGCAGGCACCGGGGAGCTGTTTTTT
v_gene: TRBV21-1
abundance: once
d_gene: NA
j_gene: TRBJ2-2

CDR3aa: CASSEPPPETQYF
CDR3nt: TGTGCCAGCAGTGAACCACCGCCGGAGACCCAGTACTTC
v_gene: TRBV2
abundance: once
d_gene: NA
j_gene: TRBJ2-5

CDR3aa: CASSQTSGGNYEQYF
CDR3nt: TGTGCCAGCAGCCAAACTAGCGGGGGGAACTACGAGCAGTACTTC
v_gene: TRBV4-2
abundance: NA
d_gene: TRBD2
j_gene: TRBJ2-7

CDR3aa: CASSAGRDSFNEKLFF
CDR3nt: TGTGCCAGCAGCGCTGGAAGGGACAGTTTTAATGAAAAACTGTTTTTT
v_gene: TRBV5-8
abundance: NA
d_gene: TRBD1
j_gene: TRBJ1-4

CDR3aa: CASSSALRGLAENTDTQYF
CDR3nt: TGTGCCAGCAGTTCCGCCCTTAGGGGACTAGCGGAGAACACAGATACGCAGTATTTT
v_gene: TRBV27
abundance: NA
d_gene: TRBD2
j_gene: TRBJ2-3

CDR3aa: CASSLGARDEQYF
CDR3nt: TGCGCCAGCAGTTTGGGGGCTAGGGACGAGCAGTACTTC
v_gene: TRBV5-1
abundance: NA
d_gene: NA
j_gene: TRBJ2-7

CDR3aa: CAITTGAGELFF
CDR3nt: TGTGCCATCACAACGGGGGCCGGGGAGCTGTTTTTT
v_gene: TRBV10-3
abundance: NA
d_gene: NA
j_gene: TRBJ2-2

CDR3aa: CATGGTSAYNEQFF
CDR3nt: TGTGCCACCGGGGGGACTAGCGCGTACAATGAGCAGTTCTTC
v_gene: TRBV10-3
abundance: few
d_gene: TRBD2
j_gene: TRBJ2-1

CDR3aa: CASSLSGRTEAFF
CDR3nt: TGTGCCAGCAGTTTATCCGGGCGGACTGAAGCTTTCTTT
v_gene: TRBV28
abundance: NA
d_gene: NA
j_gene: TRBJ1-1

CDR3aa: CASSPGDRAGNEQFF
CDR3nt: TGTGCCAGCAGTCCCGGGGACAGGGCAGGCAATGAGCAGTTCTTC
v_gene: TRBV27
abundance: NA
d_gene: TRBD1
j_gene: TRBJ2-1

CDR3aa: CVRSLICGPETDTQYF
CDR3nt: TGTGTCAGAAGCTTAATCTGCGGCCCAGAAACAGATACGCAGTATTTT
v_gene: TRBV7-5
abundance: NA
d_gene: NA
j_gene: TRBJ2-3

CDR3aa: CASKDPIGRVSGANVLTF
CDR3nt: TGTGCCAGCAAGGATCCCATCGGGAGGGTTTCTGGGGCCAACGTCCTGACTTTC
v_gene: TRBV2
abundance: NA
d_gene: TRBD2
j_gene: TRBJ2-6

CDR3aa: CASSLGSGRIGNEQFF
CDR3nt: TGTGCCAGCAGCTTAGGGTCAGGGAGGATAGGGAATGAGCAGTTCTTC
v_gene: TRBV7-6
abundance: NA
d_gene: NA
j_gene: TRBJ2-1

CDR3aa: CASSVVGGNTEAFF
CDR3nt: TGTGCCAGCAGCGTAGTTGGGGGGAACACTGAAGCTTTCTTT
v_gene: TRBV9
abundance: NA
d_gene: NA
j_gene: TRBJ1-1

CDR3aa: CASSTQGATNEKLFF
CDR3nt: TGTGCCAGCAGTACACAGGGGGCGACTAATGAAAAACTGTTTTTT
v_gene: TRBV25-1
abundance: NA
d_gene: TRBD1
j_gene: TRBJ1-4

CDR3aa: CASSSGTKISGEQFF
CDR3nt: TGTGCCAGCAGTTCCGGGACAAAGATTTCAGGTGAGCAGTTCTTC
v_gene: TRBV6-5
abundance: NA
d_gene: NA
j_gene: TRBJ2-1